The T cell receptor beta chain described here comes from a study of cytomegalovirus exposure and HLA in healthy donors. Whole-study findings and limits: Among the most significant clusters, several appeared linked to common viral pathogens in a later analysis. In an earlier analysis, productive rearrangement rates for most beta V segments clustered near 87% or 30%.

Donors likely had unrecorded immune exposures despite being nominally healthy when sampled. The PCR ran on 60 Vbeta and 13 Jbeta primers. Here immunoSEQ multiplex PCR was the method, and the copy in TCRdb shows in-frame clones only, minus some. The sample spans about 130,000 clones; the ten largest clones claim roughly 2%. About this clone itself: The antigen is undetermined.

This receptor was obtained from a woman aged 55-69 years in good health and CMV-seronegative. The sequencing input was PBMCs.

CDR3 in amino acids: CASSMNSAGGNQPQHF. The CDR3 coding sequence is TGTGCCAGTAGTATGAATTCGGCAGGGGGCAATCAGCCCCAGCATTTT. This sequence joins TRBV19 and TRBJ1-5; D is perhaps TRBD1 (6 bases). The V gene's germline CDR1 is LNHDA and CDR2 SQIVND (reference sequence). Trimming stripped 3 bases from V and 2 bases from J, with 14 bases between. The CDR3 has 16 residues.